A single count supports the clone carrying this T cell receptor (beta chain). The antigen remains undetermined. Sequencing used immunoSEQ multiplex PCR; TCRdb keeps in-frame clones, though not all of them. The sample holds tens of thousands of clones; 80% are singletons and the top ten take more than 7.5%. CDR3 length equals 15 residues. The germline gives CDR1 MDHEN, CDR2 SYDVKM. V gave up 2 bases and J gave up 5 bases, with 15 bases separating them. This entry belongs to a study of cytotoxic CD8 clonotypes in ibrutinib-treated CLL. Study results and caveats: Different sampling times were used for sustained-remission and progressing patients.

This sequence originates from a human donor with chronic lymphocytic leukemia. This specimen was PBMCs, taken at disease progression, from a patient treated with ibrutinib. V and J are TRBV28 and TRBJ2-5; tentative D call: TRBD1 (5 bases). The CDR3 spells CASSLAGHAGETQYF. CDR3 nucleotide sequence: TGTGCCAGCAGTTTAGCAGGACACGCCGGGGAGACCCAGTACTTC.